This paragraph reports one T cell receptor beta chain. These data belong to a study of blood T cell repertoires in COVID-19. Study as a whole: The samples span acute and convalescent COVID-19 from the United States, Italy and Spain. In each case, the material was cDNA or gDNA derived from T cells, B-cell-depleted T cells, or PBMCs.

Original analysis: Reference gene primer amplification gave estimated nucleated cell counts. TCRdb keeps only in-frame clones here, not all; method: immunoSEQ multiplex PCR. That table gives V, J and clone size, and the DNA gave D and trimming. The data show nearly 95,000 clones, around 87% seen once. The source material was peripheral blood. The TCR comes from an elderly woman with acute or convalescent COVID-19.

The CDR3 region is CASSHVQGHADTQYF. DNA of the CDR3: TGCGCCAGCAGCCACGTACAGGGTCATGCTGATACGCAGTATTTT. The chain has TRBV4-1 and TRBJ2-3; possible D gene TRBD1, 6 bases. The germline CDR1 and CDR2 sequences are MGHRA and YSYEKL. V gave up 3 bases and J gave up 6 bases, with 16 bases separating them. The CDR3 is made up of 15 amino acids.